This T cell receptor (beta chain) was documented in a study of vaccination effects on CD4 cells after COVID-19. Study results and limitations: Missing from the study were early post-infection timepoints, and its convalescent patients were few.

TCRdb's table, derived via immunoSEQ multiplex PCR, lists solely in-frame clones and lacks some. Of tens of thousands of clones listed, 60% to 80% are singletons. Sequencing was preceded by expansion of antigen-specific CD4+ T cells with viral peptide pools in the ViraFEST assay. CD4+ T cells were isolated after less than 13 days of culture. Each participant was administered two doses of either the BNT162b2 or the mRNA-1273 vaccine. This CDR3 is 15 amino acids long. V shed 1 base, J shed 7 bases, and the junction held 3 bases outside the gene matches. Germline V lookup: CDR1 MNHNS, CDR2 SASEGT. This clone was recorded only once. Antigen specificity is unknown.

The rearrangement links TRBV6-1 to TRBJ1-5; TRBD1 matches at 11 bases. The input for sequencing was CD4+ T cells from PBMCs cultured with HCoV-OC43 spike peptides, taken after COVID-19 vaccination. The subset is: HCoV-OC43 spike overlapping peptide pool stimulation. This clonotype originated in a human donor who received a COVID-19 vaccine. Here the CDR3 DNA reads TGTGCCAGCAGTGAAGTTTGGACAGGGGGCCAGCCCCAGCATTTT. This codes for CASSEVWTGGQPQHF.